These 16 T cell receptor beta chains share one sample of origin, sequenced in a study of cytomegalovirus exposure and HLA in healthy donors. Method: immunoSEQ multiplex PCR; TCRdb's copy keeps in-frame clones and lacks some. Of under 130,000 clones in the sample, approximately 86% were seen once. Sequencing was performed on PBMCs. These TCRs come from a woman aged 18-35 years in good health and CMV-seropositive.

The chain couples TRBV28 to TRBJ1-4; D unresolved. There are 14 residues in the CDR3. Germline loops: CDR1 MDHEN, CDR2 SYDVKM. V was pared by 6 bases and J by 8 bases, with 16 bases between. CDR3 bases: TGTGCCAGCAGCATAGGGAGCTTTGGGGAAAAACTGTTTTTT. This codes for CASSIGSFGEKLFF.

The chain employs TRBV5-6 and TRBJ1-1; D possibly corresponds to TRBD1 (5 bases). Germline V gene data show CDR1 as SGHDT and CDR2 as YYEEEE. V lost 5 bases and J 0 bases, leaving 20 bases between the germline ends. The CDR3 loop spans 17 amino acids. The CDR3 loop is CASRHRSGGLMNTEAFF. The CDR3 DNA reads TGTGCCAGCAGACACAGGTCGGGAGGGCTCATGAACACTGAAGCTTTCTTT.

The CDR3 loop is CASSEEGFSYEQYF. The CDR3 region has the DNA TGTGCCAGCAGTGAGGAGGGTTTTAGCTACGAGCAGTACTTC. This rearrangement joins TRBV6-1 to TRBJ2-7, with D perhaps matching TRBD2 (6 bases). The V gene lost 3 bases and the J gene lost 3 bases, with 12 bases spanning the gap. Germline CDR1 and CDR2: MNHNS and SASEGT. The CDR3 is 14 residues long.

The chain recombines TRBV28 with TRBJ1-2, with D perhaps TRBD1 (5 bases). V was clipped by 4 bases and J by 3 bases, with 18 bases between them. Germline loops: CDR1 MDHEN, CDR2 SYDVKM. The CDR3 loop spans 16 amino acids. CDR3 sequence (DNA): TGTGCCAGCAGTTCCCCGCGGGGCCGGGGGTACTATGGCTACACCTTC. Protein sequence: CASSSPRGRGYYGYTF.

This clone was observed a single time. The chain couples TRBV10-3 to TRBJ2-7; TRBD2 matches at 11 bases. Germline assignment: CDR1 ENHRY and CDR2 SYGVKD. J was trimmed by 2 bases and V by 10 bases; bases with no gene match: 22. This CDR3 is built from 19 residues. CDR3 coding DNA: TGTGCCACCAGACAGGGGGGCCCGACTAGCGGGAAGGGGGCCTACGAGCAGTACTTC. Encoded protein: CATRQGGPTSGKGAYEQYF.

This clone was seen more than once but under ten times. This sequence joins TRBV27 and TRBJ1-2, with a possible D match to TRBD1 (5 bases). CDR3 length: 14 amino acids. Trimming took off 4 bases at V and 4 bases at J, with 13 bases between the two ends. The germline CDR1 and CDR2 sequences are MNHEY and SMNVEV (reference sequence). The CDR3 here is CASSWTAGRYGYTF. For the CDR3, the DNA is TGTGCCAGCAGTTGGACCGCAGGGCGCTATGGCTACACCTTC.

The genes are TRBV5-1 and TRBJ2-5, with D perhaps matching TRBD2 (5 bases). Trimming stripped 0 bases from V and 5 bases from J, with 5 bases between. Germline-derived CDR1 and CDR2 are SGHRS and YFSETQ. The CDR3 runs 12 residues. CDR3 in amino acids: CASSLGEETQYF. Here the CDR3 DNA reads TGCGCCAGCAGCTTGGGGGAGGAGACCCAGTACTTC.

This chain uses TRBV9 with TRBJ1-1; unclear D gene. Deletions cut 4 bases from V and 0 bases from J, with 10 bases between. CDR1 and CDR2 (germline): SGDLS, YYNGEE. This CDR3 has 14 amino acids. This chain's CDR3 is CASSSRSVNTEAFF. CDR3 coding DNA: TGTGCCAGCAGCTCCCGCTCGGTGAACACTGAAGCTTTCTTT.

The CDR3 here is CASSNPGLVQNEQFF. The CDR3 DNA reads TGTGCCAGCAGTAATCCGGGACTAGTTCAGAATGAGCAGTTCTTC. The genes are TRBV6-5 and TRBJ2-1, with 8 positions matching TRBD2. The CDR3 is 15 amino acids. Germline values: CDR1 MNHEY, CDR2 SVGAGI. V was clipped by 5 bases and J by 7 bases; unmatched bases: 10.

V usage is TRBV6-1 and J usage is TRBJ2-1; 14 bases fit TRBD2. J was trimmed by 4 bases and V by 4 bases; bases with no gene match: 0. This CDR3 comprises 15 residues. The germline V gene has CDR1 MNHNS and CDR2 SASEGT. DNA of the CDR3: TGTGCCAGCAGTGGACTAGCGGGAGGGTACAATGAGCAGTTCTTC. Translated: CASSGLAGGYNEQFF.

The chain employs TRBV18 and TRBJ2-7, with 7 bases fitting TRBD1. The CDR3 consists of 12 residues. V gave up 5 bases and J gave up 10 bases; unmatched junction bases: 8. Germline CDR1 and CDR2: KGHSH and LQKENI. The CDR3 reads CASSEDRDRQYF. The DNA of the CDR3 is TGTGCCAGCTCAGAAGATCGGGACAGACAGTACTTC. Based on the CDR3 plus reference TRBV18 and TRBJ2-7, the full variable domain is NAGVMQNPRHLVRRRGQEARLRCSPMKGHSHVYWYRQLPEEGLKFMVYLQKENIIDESGMPKERFSAEFPKEGPSILRIQQVVRGDSAAYFCASSEDRDRQYFGPGTRLTVT.

A single count supports this clone. This chain uses TRBV28 with TRBJ2-1, with 7 bases that match TRBD2. Germline V gene lookup returns CDR1 MDHEN and CDR2 SYDVKM. The CDR3 has 16 amino acids. J was trimmed by 7 bases and V by 6 bases; bases with no gene match: 15. CDR3 sequence (DNA): TGTGCCAGCAGGGAACCGGGAGGACTAGAAAGGAATGAGCAGTTCTTC. It yields the protein CASREPGGLERNEQFF.

CDR3 residues: CASSPDRDYEKLFF. The CDR3 DNA reads as TGTGCCAGCAGCCCCGACAGGGATTATGAAAAACTGTTTTTT. The V call is TRBV5-4, the J call TRBJ1-4, with 7 bases matching TRBD1. Unmatched junction bases numbered 6, after V lost 4 bases and J lost 6 bases. The CDR3 sequence is 14 residues long. The germline CDR1 and CDR2 sequences are SGHNT and YYREEE (reference sequence).

This clone was seen a few times. The V and J genes are TRBV5-4 and TRBJ1-1; TRBD1 aligns across 7 bases. This CDR3 comprises 13 residues. Germline values: CDR1 SGHNT, CDR2 YYREEE (reference sequence). Trimming cost V 4 bases and J 0 bases; bases outside gene matches: 0. Written as DNA, the CDR3 is TGTGCCAGCAGCGGGACAGTGAACACTGAAGCTTTCTTT. Protein product: CASSGTVNTEAFF.

The chain uses TRBV5-6 and TRBJ2-3; the D is unclear. This CDR3 has 17 amino acids. The V and J ends lost 0 bases and 3 bases respectively, with 17 bases between them. CDR1 SGHDT and CDR2 YYEEEE come from the germline V gene. The CDR3 nucleotides are TGTGCCAGCAGCTTGGTCCCCACTTACCCAAGAACAGATACGCAGTATTTT. It is translated as CASSLVPTYPRTDTQYF.

The chain has TRBV9 and TRBJ1-5, with D perhaps matching TRBD1 (5 bases). Germline-derived CDR1 and CDR2 are SGDLS and YYNGEE. This CDR3 contains 15 residues. Trimming shortened V by 0 bases and J by 1 base, and 8 bases separated the two germline ends. The CDR3 DNA is TGTGCCAGCAGCGTAGGCAGGGAAAGCAATCAGCCCCAGCATTTT. This translates into CASSVGRESNQPQHF. The whole variable domain, filled in from reference TRBV9 and TRBJ1-5, reads DSGVTQTPKHLITATGQRVTLRCSPRSGDLSVYWYQQSLDQGLQFLIQYYNGEERAKGNILERFSAQQFPDLHSELNLSSLELGDSALYFCASSVGRESNQPQHFGDGTRLSIL.